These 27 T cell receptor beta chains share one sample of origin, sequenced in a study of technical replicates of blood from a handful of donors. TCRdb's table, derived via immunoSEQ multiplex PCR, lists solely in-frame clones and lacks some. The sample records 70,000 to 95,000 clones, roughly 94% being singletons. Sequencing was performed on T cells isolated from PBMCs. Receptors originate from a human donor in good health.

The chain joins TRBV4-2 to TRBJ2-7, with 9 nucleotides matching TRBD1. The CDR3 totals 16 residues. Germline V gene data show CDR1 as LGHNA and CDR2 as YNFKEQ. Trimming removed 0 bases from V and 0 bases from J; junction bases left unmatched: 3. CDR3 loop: CASSQDGQGSSYEQYF. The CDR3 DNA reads TGTGCCAGCAGCCAAGACGGACAGGGGAGCTCCTACGAGCAGTACTTC.

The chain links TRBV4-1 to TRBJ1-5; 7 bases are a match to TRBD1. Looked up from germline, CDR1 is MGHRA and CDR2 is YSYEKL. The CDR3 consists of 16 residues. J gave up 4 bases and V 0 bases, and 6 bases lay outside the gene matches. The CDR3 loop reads CASSQDRGQSNQPQHF. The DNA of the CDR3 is TGCGCCAGCAGCCAAGATCGGGGACAGTCAAATCAGCCCCAGCATTTT.

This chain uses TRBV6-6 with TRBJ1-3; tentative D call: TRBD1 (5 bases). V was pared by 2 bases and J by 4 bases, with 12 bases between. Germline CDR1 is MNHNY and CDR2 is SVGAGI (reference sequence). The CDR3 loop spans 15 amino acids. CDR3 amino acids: CASSYGGSRGNTIYF. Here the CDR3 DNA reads TGTGCCAGCAGTTACGGGGGGTCGAGAGGAAACACCATATATTTT.

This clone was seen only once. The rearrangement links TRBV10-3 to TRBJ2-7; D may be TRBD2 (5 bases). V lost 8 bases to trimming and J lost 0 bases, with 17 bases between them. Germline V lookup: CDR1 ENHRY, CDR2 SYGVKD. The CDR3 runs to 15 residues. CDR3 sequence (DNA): TGTGCCATCTCCCGTGAGGACTCCCTCTCCTACGAGCAGTACTTC. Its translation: CAISREDSLSYEQYF.

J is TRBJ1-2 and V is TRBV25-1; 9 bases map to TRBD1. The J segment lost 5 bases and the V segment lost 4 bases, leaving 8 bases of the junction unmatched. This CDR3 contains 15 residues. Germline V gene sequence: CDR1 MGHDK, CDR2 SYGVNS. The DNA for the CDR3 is TGTGCCAGCAGTGCCCGGGACAGGGACTTTTATGGCTACACCTTC. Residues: CASSARDRDFYGYTF.

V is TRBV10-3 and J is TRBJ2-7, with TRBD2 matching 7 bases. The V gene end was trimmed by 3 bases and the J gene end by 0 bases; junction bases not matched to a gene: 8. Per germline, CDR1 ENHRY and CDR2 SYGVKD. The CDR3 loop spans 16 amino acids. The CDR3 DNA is TGTGCCATCAGTGACCCCGGGAGGCGAAGCTCCTACGAGCAGTACTTC. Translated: CAISDPGRRSSYEQYF.

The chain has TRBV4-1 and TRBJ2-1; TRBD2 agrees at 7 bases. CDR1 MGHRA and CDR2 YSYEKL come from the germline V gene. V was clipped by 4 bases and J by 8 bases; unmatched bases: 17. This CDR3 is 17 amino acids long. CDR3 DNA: TGCGCCAGCAGCCCGTCTAACCTAGCGGTATTTGGGGATGAGCAGTTCTTC. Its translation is CASSPSNLAVFGDEQFF.

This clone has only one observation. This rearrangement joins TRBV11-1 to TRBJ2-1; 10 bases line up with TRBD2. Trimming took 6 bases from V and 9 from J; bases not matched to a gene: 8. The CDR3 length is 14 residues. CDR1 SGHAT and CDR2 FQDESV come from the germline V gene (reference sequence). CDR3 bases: TGTGCCAGCAGGCGACTAGCGGGTTCCTTTGAGCAGTTCTTC. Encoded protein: CASRRLAGSFEQFF.

CDR3 region: CASSERRHTEAFF. The DNA of the CDR3 is TGCGCCAGCAGTGAGCGGAGACACACTGAAGCTTTCTTT. The V call is TRBV10-1, the J call TRBJ1-1; no clear D. Germline assignment: CDR1 WNHNN and CDR2 SYGVQD (reference sequence). V dropped 2 bases and J dropped 3 bases, with 7 bases sitting between them. The CDR3 loop spans 13 amino acids.

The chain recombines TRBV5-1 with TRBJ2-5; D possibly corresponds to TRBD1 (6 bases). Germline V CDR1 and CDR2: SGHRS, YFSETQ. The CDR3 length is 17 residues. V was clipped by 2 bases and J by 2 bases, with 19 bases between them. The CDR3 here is CASSFEGVVIGQETQYF. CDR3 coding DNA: TGCGCCAGCAGCTTTGAGGGGGTAGTAATAGGGCAAGAGACCCAGTACTTC.

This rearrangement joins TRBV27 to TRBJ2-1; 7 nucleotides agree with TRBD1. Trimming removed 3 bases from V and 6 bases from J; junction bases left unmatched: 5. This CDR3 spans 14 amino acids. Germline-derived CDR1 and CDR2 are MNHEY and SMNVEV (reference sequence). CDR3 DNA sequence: TGTGCCAGCAGTTTTGTGGGACAGATCAATGAGCAGTTCTTC. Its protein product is CASSFVGQINEQFF.

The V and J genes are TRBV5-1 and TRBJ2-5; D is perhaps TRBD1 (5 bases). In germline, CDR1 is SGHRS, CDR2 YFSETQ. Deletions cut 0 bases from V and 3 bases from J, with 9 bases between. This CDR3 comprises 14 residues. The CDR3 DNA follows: TGCGCCAGCAGCTTGGGGGGCGGCGAAGAGACCCAGTACTTC. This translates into CASSLGGGEETQYF.

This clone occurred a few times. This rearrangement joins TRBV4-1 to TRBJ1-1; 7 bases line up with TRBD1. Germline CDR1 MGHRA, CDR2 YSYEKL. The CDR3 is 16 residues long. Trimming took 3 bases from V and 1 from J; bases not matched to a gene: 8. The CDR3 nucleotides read TGCGCCAGCAGCCATCTCAGGACAGGAGGGAACACTGAAGCTTTCTTT. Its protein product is CASSHLRTGGNTEAFF.

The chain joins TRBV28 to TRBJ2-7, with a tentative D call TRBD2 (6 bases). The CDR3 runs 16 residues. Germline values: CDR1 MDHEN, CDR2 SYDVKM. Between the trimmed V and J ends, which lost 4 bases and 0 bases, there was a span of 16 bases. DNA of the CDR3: TGTGCCAGCAGTTCGACACTAGCCGAAAGCTCCTACGAGCAGTACTTC. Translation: CASSSTLAESSYEQYF.

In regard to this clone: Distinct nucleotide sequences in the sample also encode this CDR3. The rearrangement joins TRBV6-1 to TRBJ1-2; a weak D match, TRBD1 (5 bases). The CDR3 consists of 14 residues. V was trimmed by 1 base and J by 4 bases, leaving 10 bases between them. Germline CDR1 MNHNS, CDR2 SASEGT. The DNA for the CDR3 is TGTGCCAGCAGTGAAGTGGGGGGGTTCTATGGCTACACCTTC. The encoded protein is CASSEVGGFYGYTF.

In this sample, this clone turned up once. CDR3 in amino acids: CASSQDVRSWGLYEQYF. The CDR3 coding sequence is TGTGCCAGCAGCCAAGACGTCCGGAGCTGGGGGCTATACGAGCAGTACTTC. This rearrangement joins TRBV14 to TRBJ2-7; D is perhaps TRBD1 (6 bases). The CDR3 consists of 17 residues. The V end was cut by 0 bases, the J end by 4 bases, with 19 bases between. CDR1 is SGHDN, CDR2 FVKESK, per germline.

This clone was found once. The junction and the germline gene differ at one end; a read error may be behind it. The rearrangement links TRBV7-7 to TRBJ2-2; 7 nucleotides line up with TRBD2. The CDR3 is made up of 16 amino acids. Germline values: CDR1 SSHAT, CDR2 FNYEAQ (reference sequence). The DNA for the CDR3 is TGTGCTAGCAGCTTAGAGGCGGGGGTGGACACCGGGGAGCTGTTTTTT. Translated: CASSLEAGVDTGELFF. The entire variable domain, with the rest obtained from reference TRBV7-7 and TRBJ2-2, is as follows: GAGVSQSPRYKVTKRGQDVTLRCDPISSHATLYWYQQALGQGPEFLTYFNYEAQPDKSGLPSDRFSAERPEGSISTLTIQRTEQRDSAMYRCASSLEAGVDTGELFFGEGSRLTVL.

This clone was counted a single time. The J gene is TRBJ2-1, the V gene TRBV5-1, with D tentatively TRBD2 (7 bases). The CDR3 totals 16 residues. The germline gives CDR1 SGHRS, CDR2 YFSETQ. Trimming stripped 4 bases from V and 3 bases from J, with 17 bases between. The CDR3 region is CASSLGGQLYYNEQFF. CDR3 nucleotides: TGCGCCAGCAGCCTGGGGGGGCAGCTCTACTACAATGAGCAGTTCTTC.

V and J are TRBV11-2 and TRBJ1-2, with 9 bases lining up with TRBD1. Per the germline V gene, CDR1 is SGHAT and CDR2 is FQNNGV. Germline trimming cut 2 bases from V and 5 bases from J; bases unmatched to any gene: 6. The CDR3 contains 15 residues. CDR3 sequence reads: CASSLSRDRVYGYTF. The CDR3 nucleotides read TGTGCCAGCAGCTTATCACGGGACAGGGTTTATGGCTACACCTTC.

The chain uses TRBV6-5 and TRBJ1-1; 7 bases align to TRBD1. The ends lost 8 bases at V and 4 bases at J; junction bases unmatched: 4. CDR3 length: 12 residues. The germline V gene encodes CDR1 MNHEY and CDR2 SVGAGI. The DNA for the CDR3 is TGTGCCAGCCAGGGGGTAGCCACTGAAGCTTTCTTT. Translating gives CASQGVATEAFF.

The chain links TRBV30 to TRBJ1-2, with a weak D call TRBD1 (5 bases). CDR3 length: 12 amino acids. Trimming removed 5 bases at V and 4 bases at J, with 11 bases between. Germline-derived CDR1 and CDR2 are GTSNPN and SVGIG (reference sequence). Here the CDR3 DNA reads TGTGCCTGGGCCAGACAGCCCTATGGCTACACCTTC. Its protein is CAWARQPYGYTF.

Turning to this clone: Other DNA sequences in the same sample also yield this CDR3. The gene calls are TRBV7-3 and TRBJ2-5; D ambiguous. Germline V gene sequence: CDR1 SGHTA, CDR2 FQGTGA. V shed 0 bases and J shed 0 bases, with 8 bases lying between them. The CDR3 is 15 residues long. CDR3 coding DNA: TGTGCCAGCAGCTTAACTTCAGGTTACCAAGAGACCCAGTACTTC. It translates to CASSLTSGYQETQYF. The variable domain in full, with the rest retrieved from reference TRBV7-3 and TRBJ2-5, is GAGVSQTPSNKVTEKGKYVELRCDPISGHTALYWYRQSLGQGPEFLIYFQGTGAADDSGLPNDRFFAVRPEGSVSTLKIQRTERGDSAVYLCASSLTSGYQETQYFGPGTRLLVL.

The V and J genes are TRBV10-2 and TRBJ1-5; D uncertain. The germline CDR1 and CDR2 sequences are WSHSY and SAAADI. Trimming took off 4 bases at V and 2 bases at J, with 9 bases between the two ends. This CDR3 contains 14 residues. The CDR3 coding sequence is TGCGCCAGCAGTGTAAGGCAGGGCAATCAGCCCCAGCATTTT. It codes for CASSVRQGNQPQHF.

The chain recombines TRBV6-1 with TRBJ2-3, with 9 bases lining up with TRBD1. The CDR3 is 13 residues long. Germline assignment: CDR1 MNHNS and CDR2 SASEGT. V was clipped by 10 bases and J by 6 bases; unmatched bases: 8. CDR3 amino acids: CATNGQGWDTQYF. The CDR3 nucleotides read TGTGCCACTAACGGACAGGGGTGGGATACGCAGTATTTT.

The CDR3 spells CASTLSGASTEAFF. As DNA, the CDR3 is TGTGCCAGCACCTTATCAGGGGCTAGCACTGAAGCTTTCTTT. This chain connects TRBV14 to TRBJ1-1; tentatively, D is TRBD1 (6 bases). Trimming took 7 bases from V and 4 from J, leaving 16 bases between them. In germline, CDR1 is SGHDN, CDR2 FVKESK. CDR3 length: 14 amino acids.

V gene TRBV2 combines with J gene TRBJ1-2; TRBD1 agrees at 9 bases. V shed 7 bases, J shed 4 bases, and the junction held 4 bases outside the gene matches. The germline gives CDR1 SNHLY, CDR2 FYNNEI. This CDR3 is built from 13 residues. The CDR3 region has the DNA TGTGCCAGCAAGGACAGGGGCATCTATGGCTACACCTTC. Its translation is CASKDRGIYGYTF.

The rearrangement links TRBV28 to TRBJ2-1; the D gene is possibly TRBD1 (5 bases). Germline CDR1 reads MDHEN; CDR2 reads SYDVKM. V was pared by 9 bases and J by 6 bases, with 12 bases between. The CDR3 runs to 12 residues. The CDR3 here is CASSGLLNEQFF. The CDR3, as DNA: TGTGCCAGTTCAGGGCTCCTCAATGAGCAGTTCTTC.